Reported below is one T cell receptor beta chain. TCRdb's table, derived via immunoSEQ multiplex PCR, lists solely in-frame clones and lacks some. Of around 150,000 clones in the sample, approximately 80% were seen once. The data originate from a study of blood T cell repertoires in COVID-19. Participant reports of clinical history set cohort assignment. This TCR was recovered from a woman aged 55-70 years who had recovered from COVID-19. Sequencing was done on a sample of PBMCs or T cells enriched from blood (not recorded which).

Written as DNA, the CDR3 is TGTGCCAGCAGTCCACCACTCACAGGGGGAGGAGGAACCGGGGAGCTGTTTTTT. Translated: CASSPPLTGGGGTGELFF. This chain uses TRBV27 with TRBJ2-2, with TRBD1 matching 8 bases. Germline V gene data show CDR1 as MNHEY and CDR2 as SMNVEV (reference sequence). This CDR3 comprises 18 residues. With 5 bases clipped from V and 5 bases from J, the junction kept 16 bases outside the gene matches.